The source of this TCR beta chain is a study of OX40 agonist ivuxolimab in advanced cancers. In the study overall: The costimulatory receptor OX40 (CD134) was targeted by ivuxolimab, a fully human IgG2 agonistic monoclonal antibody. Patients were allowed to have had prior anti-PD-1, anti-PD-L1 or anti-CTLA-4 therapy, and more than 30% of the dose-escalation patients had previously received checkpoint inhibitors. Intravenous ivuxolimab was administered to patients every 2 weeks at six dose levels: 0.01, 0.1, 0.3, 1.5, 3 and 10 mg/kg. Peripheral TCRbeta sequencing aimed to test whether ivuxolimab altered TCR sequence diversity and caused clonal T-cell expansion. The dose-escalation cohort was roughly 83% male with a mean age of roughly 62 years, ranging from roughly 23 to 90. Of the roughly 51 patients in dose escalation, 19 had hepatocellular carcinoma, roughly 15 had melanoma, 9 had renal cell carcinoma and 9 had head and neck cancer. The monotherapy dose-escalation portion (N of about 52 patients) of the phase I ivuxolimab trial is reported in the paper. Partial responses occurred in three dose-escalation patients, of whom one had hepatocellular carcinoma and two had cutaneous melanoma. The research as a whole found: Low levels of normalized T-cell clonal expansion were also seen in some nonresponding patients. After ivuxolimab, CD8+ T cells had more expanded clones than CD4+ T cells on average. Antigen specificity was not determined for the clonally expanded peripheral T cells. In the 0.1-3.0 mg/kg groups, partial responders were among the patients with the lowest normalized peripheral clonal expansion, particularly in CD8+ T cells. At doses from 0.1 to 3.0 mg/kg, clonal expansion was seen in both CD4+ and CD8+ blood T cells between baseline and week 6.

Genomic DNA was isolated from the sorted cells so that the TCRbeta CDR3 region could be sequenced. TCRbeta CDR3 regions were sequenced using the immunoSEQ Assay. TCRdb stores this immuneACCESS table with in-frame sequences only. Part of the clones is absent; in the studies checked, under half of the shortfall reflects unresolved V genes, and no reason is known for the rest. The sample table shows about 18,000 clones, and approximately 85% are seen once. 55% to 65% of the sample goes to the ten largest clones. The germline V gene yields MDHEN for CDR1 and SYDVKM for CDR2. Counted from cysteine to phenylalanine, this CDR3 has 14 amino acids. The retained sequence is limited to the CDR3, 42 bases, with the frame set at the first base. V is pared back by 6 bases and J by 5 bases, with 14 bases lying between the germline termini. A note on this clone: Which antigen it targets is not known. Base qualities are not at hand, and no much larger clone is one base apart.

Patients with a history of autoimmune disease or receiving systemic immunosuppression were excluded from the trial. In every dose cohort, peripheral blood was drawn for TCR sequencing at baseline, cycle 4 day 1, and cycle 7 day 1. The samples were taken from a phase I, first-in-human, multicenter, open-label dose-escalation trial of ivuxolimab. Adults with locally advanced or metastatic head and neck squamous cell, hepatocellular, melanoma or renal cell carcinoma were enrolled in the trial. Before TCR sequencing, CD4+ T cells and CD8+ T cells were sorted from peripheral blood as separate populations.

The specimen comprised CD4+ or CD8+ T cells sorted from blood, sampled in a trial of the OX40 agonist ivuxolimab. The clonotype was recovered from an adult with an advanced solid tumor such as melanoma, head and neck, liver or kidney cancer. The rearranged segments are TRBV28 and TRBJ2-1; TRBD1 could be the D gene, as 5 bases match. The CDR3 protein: CASRPWQGHNEQFF. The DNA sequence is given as TGTGCCAGCAGGCCCTGGCAGGGCCACAATGAGCAGTTCTTC.